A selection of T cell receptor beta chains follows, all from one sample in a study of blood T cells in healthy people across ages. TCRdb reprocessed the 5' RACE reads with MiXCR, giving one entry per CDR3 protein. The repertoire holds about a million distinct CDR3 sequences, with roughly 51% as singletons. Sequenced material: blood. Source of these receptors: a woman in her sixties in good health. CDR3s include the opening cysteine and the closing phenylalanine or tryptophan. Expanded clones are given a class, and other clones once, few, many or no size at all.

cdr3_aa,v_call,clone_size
CASSSALGSWQPQHF,TRBV7-9,-
CASSQDRAISLQYF,TRBV4-2,-
CSVEYASGGDEQFF,TRBV29-1,few
CASSDTGGTLGSADTQYF,TRBV6-2/TRBV6-3,once
CASSSRQPRGYEQYF,TRBV9,-
CASSLGGVTGSPLHF,TRBV7-3,-
CASSQYGGNYGYTF,TRBV14,few
CASSFTTDNEQFF,TRBV5-1,-
CASSYPVPRGTEAFF,TRBV6-2/TRBV6-3,once
CASSERTSGIGETQYF,TRBV2,few
CASTLGTASNEQYF,TRBV12-3/TRBV12-4,-
CASSLREGTYEQYF,TRBV12-3/TRBV12-4,many
CASLPLALTDTQYF,TRBV18,once
CASSQEPGVGYGYTF,TRBV4-1,-
CASSSLAGGGNEQFF,TRBV3-1,-
CASSSLAGELFF,TRBV6-5,-
CASSQGRGASNEQFF,TRBV3-1,-
CASAGRDGYTF,TRBV2,-
CASTWHGTQYF,TRBV6-2/TRBV6-3,-
CATSREPPGPLSYNEQFF,TRBV15,many
CSVGPGTDTQYF,TRBV29-1,-
CASSLRAGDTDTQYF,TRBV7-9,-
CSVLRTSGQVGEQFF,TRBV29-1,many
CASSLLGQGYQPQHF,TRBV12-3/TRBV12-4,few
CASKDSSGANVLTF,TRBV5-1,-
CASSVRIGIAGQPYEQYF,TRBV10-2,-
CASSLGTSGSTEQFF,TRBV27,-
CASSLYLALSTDTQYF,TRBV11-2,-
CSAPSSRTMTYEQYF,TRBV20-1,few
CSARAASYNEQFF,TRBV20-1,few
CASSVGGGAHNEQFF,TRBV9,-
CASSLTRTGHTEAFF,TRBV27,-